This T cell receptor beta chain was captured in a study of T-cell memory formation after mild COVID-19. General observations from the study: The appearance of some responding clones in pre-infection memory suggested that cross-reactive memory joined. While clones contracting from day 15 to 85 were balanced between CD4 and CD8, later expanders leaned CD4+.

Notes on this clonotype: The target antigen is unknown.

TCRdb redid the calling of the 5' RACE reads with MiXCR, one entry per CDR3 protein. The top ten clones hold 12% of a sample with roughly 550,000 distinct CDR3 sequences, around 20% of them seen once. The CDR3 is made up of 14 amino acids. CDR1 is MGHRA, CDR2 YSYEKL, per germline. V dropped 7 bases and J dropped 4 bases, with 16 bases sitting between them. The genes are TRBV4-1 and TRBJ1-1, with D possibly being TRBD1 (5 bases). Sequenced: PBMCs or a T cell subset sorted from them (not recorded which). This clonotype was sampled from an adult woman who had mild COVID-19 (a few samples of this study predate the infection). Cell type and time point are not known. The CDR3 sequence is CASTVMGGSTEAFF. The DNA of the CDR3 is TGCGCCAGCACCGTTATGGGGGGGTCCACTGAAGCTTTCTTT.